This paragraph covers one T cell receptor (beta chain) sequence. This entry is derived from a study of shared clonotypes between healthy human individuals. When samples were unsorted, tens of millions of PBMCs were used for genomic DNA. Data came from immunoSEQ multiplex PCR; TCRdb stores just in-frame clones and leaves some out. The sample carries 550,000 to 600,000 clones, around 76% recorded once. The TCR was taken from a woman aged 40 to 55 in good health. Some clones in this sample may be carry-over from other donors' samples. The sample taken for sequencing was PBMCs.

The CDR3 sequence is CASSAGTGIYNEQFF. The CDR3 DNA reads TGTGCCAGCAGTGCCGGGACAGGGATCTACAATGAGCAGTTCTTC. The rearrangement uses TRBV28 and TRBJ2-1; 9 positions agree with TRBD1. CDR3 length equals 15 residues. Germline-derived CDR1 and CDR2 are MDHEN and SYDVKM. Trimming took 5 bases from V and 3 from J; bases not matched to a gene: 5.